The present T cell receptor (beta chain) was sequenced within a study of blood T cell repertoires in COVID-19. Study overall: The study drew acute and convalescent COVID-19 samples from the United States, Italy and Spain.

Authors' methods: Estimated nucleated cell counts came from reference gene primer amplification. Data came from immunoSEQ multiplex PCR; TCRdb stores just in-frame clones and leaves some out. The V and J calls and clone size come from that table; D and trimming were worked out from the DNA. The sample yields approximately 170,000 clones, 70% to 90% seen once. Seattle-derived patients entered the study during active infection and were followed longitudinally. Germline assignment: CDR1 SGHDT and CDR2 YYEEEE. The CDR3 loop spans 12 amino acids. Trimming shortened V by 4 bases and J by 5 bases, and 9 bases separated the two germline ends.

This clonotype was sampled from an elderly man with COVID-19, enrolled during active disease. The gene calls are TRBV5-6 and TRBJ1-2; D uncertain. Sequencing was done on a sample of peripheral blood. This chain's CDR3 is CASSRGPYGYTF. The CDR3 nucleotides are TGTGCCAGCAGCCGCGGGCCTTATGGCTACACCTTC. Full variable domain (rest looked up from reference TRBV5-6 and TRBJ1-2): DAGVTQSPTHLIKTRGQQVTLRCSPKSGHDTVSWYQQALGQGPQFIFQYYEEEERQRGNFPDRFSGHQFPNYSSELNVNALLLGDSALYLCASSRGPYGYTFGSGTRLTVV.